The source of this T cell receptor (beta chain) is a study of blood T cell repertoires in COVID-19 (dated by TCRdb to 2018 to 2021). A note on the overall study: Samples covering the acute and convalescent phases of COVID-19 were provided by collaborators in the United States, Italy and Spain. The material from the prospective study consisted of cDNA or gDNA derived from T cells, B-cell-depleted T cells, or PBMCs. The repertoires were released in a freely available public database meant as a resource for research on the immune response to SARS-CoV-2. The dataset comprised deeply sampled blood TCRbeta repertoires from subjects exposed to, actively infected with, or recovered from COVID-19. HLA class I and class II types, where available, came from metadata supplied by the sample provider rather than from assay-based typing. Samples were obtained from the ongoing ImmuneRACE study (first 160 participants) and from over 1,000 subjects provided by 6 global collaborators. Nearly every sample came with metadata listing a de-identified subject ID, COVID-19 status, age in years and sex. Study-wide findings and limitations: How much clinical and demographic metadata was included differed by source and by participant, and the metadata was provided uncurated.

From V the trimming removes 6 bases and from J it removes 0 bases, while the gene matches leave 11 bases of the junction unaccounted for. The CDR3 holds 16 amino acids from the cysteine to the phenylalanine. CDR3 DNA is the only sequence kept; it has 48 bases, read in frame from the first base. The CDR1 and CDR2 encoded by the germline V gene (reference sequence) are MNHEY and SMNVEV. In the prospective study, participants were about 18 to 100 years old, resided in 24 geographic areas of the United States, and were enrolled through a virtual design. Cohort assignment in the prospective study relied on participant-reported clinical history from a screening survey and a study questionnaire. For ImmuneRACE Cohort 3, a participant was defined as recovered based on two consecutive negative NP/OP PCR tests, clearance by a healthcare professional, or resolution of symptoms. Each participant in the prospective study had whole blood, serum and a nasopharyngeal or oropharyngeal swab collected by mobile phlebotomists. Participants in the prospective study had the option to provide additional blood draws and questionnaires over an approximately 2-month period. Prospective study blood samples were shipped either frozen or at room temperature before DNA extraction.

The immunoSEQ Assay, a bias-controlled multiplex PCR, was used to amplify TCRbeta CDR3 regions from genomic DNA. Per the authors' processing: The number of nucleated cells in each sample was estimated from the amplification of reference gene primers within the assay. To quantify the absolute abundance of each unique TCRbeta CDR3 rearrangement, sequence reads were collapsed and filtered. For each sample, productive Simpson clonality was calculated as the square root of Simpson's diversity index across productive rearrangements. Imported from immuneACCESS, the table was reduced by TCRdb to in-frame sequences with V and J called. These copies leave out some clones; in studies compared against another copy, an unresolved V gene accounts for under half, and the cause of the remainder is not known. V, J and clone size were drawn from that table, and D and trimming were deduced from the DNA. The sample records fewer than 200,000 clones, about four fifths of which are singletons. Of the sample, roughly 12% falls within the top ten clones.

Concerning this clone itself: Its recognized antigen is unknown. Per-base quality was not reported, and no clone a single base away is much larger than it.

The sequence derives from a middle-aged man who had recovered from COVID-19. Sequenced: PBMCs or T cells enriched from blood (not recorded which). This chain is built from TRBV27 and TRBJ2-7; TRBD1 lines up with 7 middle nucleotides. This receptor carries the CDR3 CASSRSRTGSSYEQYF. The nucleotide sequence reads as follows: TGTGCCAGCAGCCGCTCCCGGACAGGCAGCTCCTACGAGCAGTACTTC.